This is a list of T cell receptor beta chains from one sample in a study of blood T cell repertoires in COVID-19. Here immunoSEQ multiplex PCR was the method, and the copy in TCRdb shows in-frame clones only, minus some. The sample holds approximately 260,000 clones, approximately 84% seen once. Sequenced material: PBMCs or T cells enriched from blood (not recorded which). The receptors were sampled from a man in his fifties who had recovered from COVID-19. CDR3s include the opening cysteine and the closing phenylalanine or tryptophan. A D gene is named only where the DNA matches it firmly. Expanded clones are given a class, and other clones once, few, many or no size at all.

>-|once|TRBV10-3|13|TRBJ1-2
CAIHREQNYGYTF
TGTGCCATTCACAGGGAACAGAACTATGGCTACACCTTC
>TRBD1|-|TRBV12-5|16|TRBJ2-2
CASGPDRGKDTGELFF
TGTGCTAGTGGCCCGGACAGGGGAAAAGACACCGGGGAGCTGTTTTTT
>-|-|TRBV28|14|TRBJ2-7
CASSLPGSSYEQYF
TGTGCCAGCAGTTTGCCAGGGTCTTCCTACGAGCAGTACTTC
>TRBD1|-|TRBV11-3|13|TRBJ2-7
CASSFGQGDEQYF
TGTGCCAGCAGCTTTGGGCAGGGGGACGAGCAGTACTTC
>TRBD1|-|TRBV19|15|TRBJ2-7
CASSIARDSPYEQYF
TGTGCCAGTAGTATCGCTAGGGACAGCCCCTACGAGCAGTACTTC
>TRBD2|-|TRBV12-5|14|TRBJ2-5
CASGPGLAEETQYF
TGTGCTAGTGGTCCCGGACTAGCGGAAGAGACCCAGTACTTC
>-|-|TRBV5-5|14|TRBJ1-2
CASSLEAVRGGYTF
TGTGCCAGCAGCTTGGAGGCGGTCAGGGGAGGCTACACCTTC
>TRBD1|-|TRBV10-3|14|TRBJ1-2
CAITRDRENYGYTF
TGTGCCATCACCAGGGACAGGGAGAACTATGGCTACACCTTC
>-|-|TRBV4-1|16|TRBJ2-7
CASSQDRQGGSYEQYF
TGCGCCAGCAGCCAAGATCGGCAGGGCGGCTCCTACGAGCAGTACTTC
>-|-|TRBV12-3/TRBV12-4|13|TRBJ2-3
CASSLTQGDTQYF
TGTGCCAGCAGTTTAACGCAGGGAGATACGCAGTATTTT